Presented here are 20 T cell receptor beta chains from one specimen sequenced in a study of T cell changes during pregnancy in multiple sclerosis. Assay: immunoSEQ multiplex PCR; the TCRdb copy retains only in-frame clones and omits some. The repertoire holds about 87,000 clones, around 93% seen once, with 1.3% to 1.5% in the top ten. Here the sequenced sample was peripheral blood, taken in the third trimester of pregnancy. The receptors here all came from a female donor in good health, enrolled as a control in a pregnancy study.

The J gene is TRBJ2-7, the V gene TRBV28; D is perhaps TRBD1 (5 bases). The CDR3 runs 14 residues. CDR1 and CDR2 (germline): MDHEN, SYDVKM. The V gene lost 2 bases and the J gene lost 4 bases, with 12 bases spanning the gap. CDR3 region: CASSLQGWGYEQYF. The CDR3 DNA follows: TGTGCCAGCAGTTTACAGGGTTGGGGATACGAGCAGTACTTC.

Here the CDR3 reads CASSLLLAEYNEQFF. The CDR3 bases are TGTGCCAGCAGTTTATTACTAGCGGAATACAATGAGCAGTTCTTC. This chain joins TRBV28 and TRBJ2-1, with 8 positions matching TRBD2. This CDR3 is 15 amino acids long. J was trimmed by 4 bases and V by 1 base; bases with no gene match: 3. Germline assignment: CDR1 MDHEN and CDR2 SYDVKM.

The chain joins TRBV30 to TRBJ2-4; 7 nucleotides line up with TRBD1. This CDR3 is built from 12 residues. V trimming: 5 bases; J trimming: 6 bases; junction bases outside the gene matches: 4. CDR1 GTSNPN and CDR2 SVGIG come from the germline V gene (reference sequence). CDR3 in DNA: TGTGCCTGGGAGGGGGCAAGAAACATTCAGTACTTC. This translates into CAWEGARNIQYF.

CDR3 in amino acids: CAWTPDRRGYTF. In DNA form, the CDR3 reads TGTGCCTGGACCCCCGACAGGCGAGGCTACACCTTC. V gene TRBV30 combines with J gene TRBJ1-2; a possible D gene is TRBD1 (6 bases). Looked up from germline, CDR1 is GTSNPN and CDR2 is SVGIG (reference sequence). Trimming took 4 bases from V and 8 from J, leaving 14 bases between them. CDR3 length: 12 residues.

The chain couples TRBV2 to TRBJ2-3; TRBD2 is a possible D gene (5 bases). The CDR3 loop spans 14 amino acids. Germline CDR1 SNHLY, CDR2 FYNNEI. Trimming took 6 bases from V and 0 from J, leaving 10 bases between them. CDR3 loop: CASRNERSTDTQYF. The CDR3 coding sequence is TGTGCCAGCAGGAACGAGCGGAGCACAGATACGCAGTATTTT.

The chain couples TRBV6-6 to TRBJ2-5; D might be TRBD2 (5 bases). The V end lost 7 bases, the J end lost 5 bases, and 20 bases lay between the germline ends. CDR3 length: 15 residues. CDR1 is MNHNY and CDR2 is SVGAGI in the germline V gene (reference sequence). CDR3 coding DNA: TGTGCCAGCACTCCCTACGGGGATAGGGAGGAGACCCAGTACTTC. Translated: CASTPYGDREETQYF.

This sequence joins TRBV4-1 and TRBJ2-7, with D possibly TRBD1 on 6 matching bases. CDR3 length equals 14 residues. The germline gives CDR1 MGHRA, CDR2 YSYEKL. Trimming stripped 5 bases from V and 3 bases from J, with 14 bases between. As DNA, the CDR3 is TGCGCCAGCAGCTTAGGGGGATTCAACTACGAGCAGTACTTC. It encodes CASSLGGFNYEQYF.

This clone was observed a single time. V usage is TRBV6-6 and J usage is TRBJ2-5, with D possibly matching TRBD2 (6 bases). CDR3 length: 14 amino acids. Trimming cost V 4 bases and J 4 bases, with 13 bases left between them. CDR1 MNHNY and CDR2 SVGAGI come from the germline V gene (reference sequence). CDR3 sequence reads: CASSFPTSLETQYF. The CDR3 DNA follows: TGTGCCAGCAGTTTCCCGACTAGTCTAGAGACCCAGTACTTC.

V and J are TRBV4-2 and TRBJ1-1; 10 nucleotides align to TRBD1. Germline V gives CDR1 LGHNA, CDR2 YNFKEQ. CDR3 length: 18 residues. Trimming removed 4 bases from V and 3 bases from J; junction bases left unmatched: 14. CDR3 sequence: CASSPTGGKDHRDTEAFF. DNA for the CDR3: TGTGCCAGCAGCCCGACAGGGGGCAAGGATCATAGAGACACTGAAGCTTTCTTT.

CDR3 sequence (DNA): TGTGCCACCAGCAGAGGCCCTCTAGGCAATGAGCAGTTCTTC. It encodes CATSRGPLGNEQFF. This chain connects TRBV15 to TRBJ2-1, with unresolved D. V was cut by 1 base and J by 6 bases, with 10 bases left in between. The CDR3 contains 14 residues. CDR1 is LNHNV, CDR2 YYDKDF, per germline (reference sequence).

This chain joins TRBV2 and TRBJ1-5; perhaps TRBD1 as D (5 bases). The germline V and J ends were trimmed by 8 bases and 3 bases, with 14 bases remaining between them. CDR1 is SNHLY and CDR2 is FYNNEI in the germline V gene. The CDR3 is 14 residues long. CDR3 protein: CASDPQGNNQPQHF. CDR3 sequence (DNA): TGTGCCAGCGATCCCCAGGGTAACAATCAGCCCCAGCATTTT.

The genes are TRBV4-1 and TRBJ1-5, with no clear D. Trimming stripped 1 base from V and 7 bases from J, with 11 bases between. Per the germline V gene, CDR1 is MGHRA and CDR2 is YSYEKL. This CDR3 is built from 14 residues. CDR3 nucleotide sequence: TGCGCCAGCAGCCAAGGAGGTGAAGTACAGCCCCAGCATTTT. Amino acids: CASSQGGEVQPQHF.

V and J are TRBV4-1 and TRBJ2-1, with D unclear. CDR3 length: 14 residues. Germline CDR1 and CDR2: MGHRA and YSYEKL. The ends were cut back, 1 base at V and 3 bases at J, with 7 bases in the middle. CDR3 DNA sequence: TGCGCCAGCAGCCAAGTTCTAGTCTACAATGAGCAGTTCTTC. It encodes CASSQVLVYNEQFF.

This chain joins TRBV15 and TRBJ1-4, with 7 positions matching TRBD1. From germline, CDR1 is LNHNV and CDR2 YYDKDF (reference sequence). This CDR3 spans 15 amino acids. Trimming at V came to 5 bases and at J to 11 bases, leaving 14 bases not matched to a gene. The CDR3 region has the DNA TGTGCCACCAGCGCCGAATACCGACAGGGAATTAAACTGTTTTTT. Encoded protein: CATSAEYRQGIKLFF.

This sequence joins TRBV5-1 and TRBJ2-7; 8 bases are a match to TRBD2. The V gene end was trimmed by 4 bases and the J gene end by 0 bases; junction bases not matched to a gene: 6. The CDR3 totals 15 residues. The germline V gene has CDR1 SGHRS and CDR2 YFSETQ. The CDR3 loop is CASSVAGGASYEQYF. CDR3 nucleotide sequence: TGCGCCAGCAGCGTGGCGGGAGGCGCCTCCTACGAGCAGTACTTC.

The chain couples TRBV2 to TRBJ2-7, with D possibly being TRBD1 (6 bases). CDR1 is SNHLY and CDR2 is FYNNEI in the germline V gene. CDR3 size: 12 residues. Between the trimmed V and J ends, which lost 5 bases and 4 bases, there was a span of 9 bases. CDR3 DNA sequence: TGTGCCAGCAGTAAGACAGGATACGAGCAGTACTTC. Amino acid sequence: CASSKTGYEQYF.

This CDR3 reads CASSRGSTDTQYF. The CDR3 nucleotides are TGTGCCAGCAGCAGGGGAAGCACAGATACGCAGTATTTT. The chain links TRBV9 to TRBJ2-3, with D tentatively TRBD1 (5 bases). Germline V gene data show CDR1 as SGDLS and CDR2 as YYNGEE. There are 13 residues in the CDR3. The V end lost 4 bases, the J end lost 0 bases, and 6 bases lay between the germline ends.

The rearrangement joins TRBV5-1 to TRBJ2-2, with 11 positions matching TRBD2. Germline V gene sequence: CDR1 SGHRS, CDR2 YFSETQ. The CDR3 contains 16 residues. J was trimmed by 4 bases and V by 4 bases; bases with no gene match: 6. DNA for the CDR3: TGCGCCAGCAGCGCGCCCCTAGCGGGAGGCACCGGGGAGCTGTTTTTT. Translated: CASSAPLAGGTGELFF.

The chain is built from TRBV4-1 and TRBJ1-1; 7 positions agree with TRBD1. The CDR3 loop spans 18 amino acids. The V and J ends lost 2 bases and 4 bases, in that order; junction bases with no gene match: 16. Germline V gene data show CDR1 as MGHRA and CDR2 as YSYEKL. CDR3 bases: TGCGCCAGCAGCCAAAGATCCCCGCCGACAGGGCGTGTCACTGAAGCTTTCTTT. It specifies CASSQRSPPTGRVTEAFF.

Regarding this clone: At the DNA level, this CDR3 is encoded by other sequences in the same sample as well. The chain recombines TRBV5-1 with TRBJ2-3; TRBD2 agrees at 13 bases. Unmatched junction bases numbered 4, after V lost 2 bases and J lost 4 bases. The germline V gene encodes CDR1 SGHRS and CDR2 YFSETQ. CDR3 length: 16 residues. The CDR3 DNA reads as TGCGCCAGCAGCTTAGGACTAGCGGGAGCGGCAGATACGCAGTATTTT. This codes for CASSLGLAGAADTQYF.